Detailed here is one TCR beta chain. This clone was seen more than once but under ten times. No cognate antigen has been identified for it. No quality values exist for individual bases; no much larger clone is one base distant. These data come from a study of blood T cell repertoires in COVID-19 (dated by TCRdb to the early 2020s). For context, the study as a whole: Collaborator samples came from the United States, Italy and Spain and covered acute and convalescent phases of COVID-19. The material from the prospective study consisted of cDNA or gDNA derived from T cells, B-cell-depleted T cells, or PBMCs. Subjects who had been exposed to COVID-19, were actively infected with it, or had recovered from it provided the deeply sampled blood TCRbeta repertoires that made up the dataset. A freely available public database, intended as a resource for researchers studying the immune response to SARS-CoV-2, is where the repertoires were released. Samples came from the ongoing ImmuneRACE study (first 160 participants) plus 1,254 subjects from 6 global collaborators. Sample metadata almost always included a de-identified subject ID, COVID-19 status, age in years and sex. Where HLA class I and class II types were available, the types were taken from metadata supplied by the sample provider, not from assay-based typing. General conclusions and limits of the study: The amount of clinical and demographic metadata varied by source and participant and was provided uncurated.

TCRbeta CDR3 regions were amplified from genomic DNA using the immunoSEQ Assay, a bias-controlled multiplex PCR. The paper's processing steps were these. The number of nucleated cells in each sample was estimated from the amplification of reference gene primers within the assay. To quantify the absolute abundance of each unique TCRbeta CDR3 rearrangement, sequence reads were collapsed and filtered. For each sample, productive Simpson clonality was calculated by taking the square root of Simpson's diversity index across productive rearrangements. Drawn from immuneACCESS, this table holds only the in-frame rearrangements with V and J called that TCRdb kept. Clones are partly lost; checked studies trace under half to an unresolved V gene and leave the rest unexplained. V, J and clone size are taken as reported in that table, and D and trimming were inferred from the DNA itself. This sample has 300,000 to 350,000 clones in its table, and approximately 85% of those were observed once. The top ten clonotypes cover over 2% of the sample.

Looking up the germline V gene yields CDR1 SGHAT and CDR2 FQNNGV. From cysteine to phenylalanine, the CDR3 is 14 amino acids long. The kept DNA is CDR3 alone, 42 bases in frame from the first base. The germline V end is reduced by 3 bases and the J end by 5 bases; junction bases left unmatched: 4. In the prospective study, participants were roughly 18 to 95 years old, resided in about two dozen geographic areas of the United States, and were enrolled through a virtual design. In the prospective study, participants were assigned to cohorts based on the clinical history participants reported in a screening survey and a study questionnaire. ImmuneRACE Cohort 3 recovered participants were defined by two consecutive negative NP/OP PCR tests, healthcare professional clearance, or symptom resolution. In the prospective study, whole blood, serum and a nasopharyngeal or oropharyngeal swab were collected from each participant by mobile phlebotomists. Prospective study participants could optionally give additional blood draws and questionnaires over an approximately 2-month period. Before DNA extraction, prospective study blood samples were shipped either frozen or at room temperature.

The receptor was derived from a man aged 25-45 years who had recovered from COVID-19. The chain is encoded by TRBV11-2 joined to TRBJ1-1; 9 central nucleotides agree with TRBD1. The sample was PBMCs or T cells enriched from blood (not recorded which). The DNA reads TGTGCCAGCAGCTTGACAGGGGGTTGGACTGAAGCTTTCTTT. This sequence encodes CASSLTGGWTEAFF.